This T cell receptor beta chain was identified during a study of blood T cell repertoires in COVID-19. Across the study: The study drew acute and convalescent COVID-19 samples from the United States, Italy and Spain.

Data came from immunoSEQ multiplex PCR; TCRdb stores just in-frame clones and leaves some out. The sample yields more than 40,000 clones, 70% to 90% seen once. J was trimmed by 4 bases and V by 10 bases; bases with no gene match: 5. The CDR3 contains 14 residues. Germline assignment: CDR1 MNHEY and CDR2 SMNVEV (reference sequence). The chain has TRBV27 and TRBJ2-2; the match to TRBD2 covers 11 bases. Material: peripheral blood. This receptor was obtained from a man aged 50-59 years with active COVID-19. CDR3 in DNA: TGTGCCACGCGACTAGCGGGACCCACCGGGGAGCTGTTTTTT. It is translated as CATRLAGPTGELFF.